The 22 T cell receptor beta chains presented below share a single source sample, sequenced in a study of blood T cells in healthy people across ages. Then a second PCR, running roughly 6 to 12 cycles, was carried out with a sample-barcoded 5' primer and a J-beta primer mix. MiXCR, applied by TCRdb to the 5' RACE reads, yields one record per CDR3 protein. The sample shows approximately 2,000,000 distinct CDR3 sequences, approximately 40% of them seen only once. The sequencing input was blood. The receptors here all came from a human donor in good health.

This clonotype was recorded many times. V and J are TRBV19 and TRBJ2-6, with D tentatively TRBD1 or TRBD2 (5 bases each). Trimming shortened V by 6 bases and J by 0 bases, and 12 bases separated the two germline ends. Germline CDR1 and CDR2: LNHDA and SQIVND (reference sequence). This CDR3 comprises 16 residues. The CDR3 reads CASRTGPSSGANVLTF. For the CDR3, the DNA is TGTGCCAGTAGGACGGGACCGAGCTCTGGGGCCAACGTCCTGACTTTC.

This clonotype was seen more than once but under ten times. This rearrangement joins TRBV7-2 to TRBJ1-2, with D unresolved. Germline CDR1 SGHTA, CDR2 FQGNSA. CDR3 length: 13 amino acids. Deletions cut 5 bases from V and 5 bases from J, with 12 bases between. This CDR3 reads CASSHTEIYGYTF. The CDR3 nucleotides are TGTGCCAGCAGCCATACAGAGATTTATGGCTACACCTTC.

This clonotype was seen more than once but under ten times. This chain uses TRBV28 with TRBJ2-7; a weak D match, TRBD2 (5 bases). This CDR3 contains 16 residues. V dropped 7 bases and J dropped 0 bases, with 19 bases sitting between them. Germline loops: CDR1 MDHEN, CDR2 SYDVKM. The CDR3 region has the DNA TGTGCCAGCACCATCACGGGGATTCAAGGCTCCTACGAGCAGTACTTC. Its protein is CASTITGIQGSYEQYF.

This clonotype occurred many times. The chain has TRBV4-3 and TRBJ2-5; D gene ambiguous. The CDR3 has 14 residues. V shed 1 base and J shed 4 bases, with 10 bases lying between them. Germline assignment: CDR1 LGHNA and CDR2 YSLEER. CDR3 loop: CASSQGLVSETQYF. The CDR3 region has the DNA TGCGCCAGCAGCCAAGGTTTAGTGTCAGAGACCCAGTACTTC.

There are a few counts of this clonotype. The V gene is TRBV7-9, the J gene TRBJ1-4; D remains ambiguous. This CDR3 spans 16 amino acids. The V end lost 2 bases, the J end lost 0 bases, and 10 bases lay between the germline ends. Germline assignment: CDR1 SEHNR and CDR2 FQNEAQ (reference sequence). As DNA, the CDR3 is TGTGCCAGCAGCTTAATGGGAAGCGCAACTAATGAAAAACTGTTTTTT. This translates into CASSLMGSATNEKLFF.

The CDR3 here is CASSQVGTGVDEQFF. The CDR3 DNA is TGTGCCAGCAGCCAAGTGGGGACAGGGGTGGATGAGCAGTTCTTC. The chain links TRBV3-1 to TRBJ2-1; 10 bases are shared with TRBD1. There are 15 residues in the CDR3. With V trimmed by 1 base and J by 8 bases, 5 bases remained unmatched. In germline, CDR1 is LGHDT, CDR2 YNNKEL (reference sequence).

The V and J genes are TRBV7-8 and TRBJ2-1; 8 nucleotides match TRBD2. The CDR3 is made up of 15 amino acids. CDR1 and CDR2 (germline): SGHVS, FQNEAQ. V shed 5 bases and J 3 bases; nucleotides not matched to a gene: 6. CDR3 DNA sequence: TGTGCCAGCAGCCGCTCCGGGACTAGCTACAATGAGCAGTTCTTC. This encodes CASSRSGTSYNEQFF.

The chain uses TRBV20-1 and TRBJ2-5, with D possibly TRBD1 on 8 matching bases. Germline values: CDR1 DFQATT, CDR2 SNEGSKA (reference sequence). CDR3 length equals 15 residues. V was shortened by 0 bases and J by 4 bases, with 15 bases between the two germline ends. The CDR3: CSARDMTGEGETQYF. As DNA, the CDR3 is TGCAGTGCTAGAGACATGACAGGGGAGGGAGAGACCCAGTACTTC.

The chain employs TRBV11-3 and TRBJ2-1; D gene uncertain. CDR1 is SGHNT, CDR2 YENEEA, per germline. The length of the CDR3 is 16 residues. V was shortened by 1 base and J by 8 bases, with 18 bases between the two germline ends. In nucleotides, the CDR3 is TGTGCCAGCAGCTTAGTCTCTTTTAGAATTCACGATGAGCAGTTCTTC. Amino acids: CASSLVSFRIHDEQFF.

V and J are TRBV29-1 and TRBJ2-1; D gene uncertain. With 5 bases removed from V and 6 bases from J, the gap between germline ends came to 5 bases. Germline assignment: CDR1 SQVTM and CDR2 ANQGSEA. The CDR3 is 10 amino acids. CDR3 residues: CSVRLNEQFF. CDR3 in DNA: TGCAGCGTTAGACTCAATGAGCAGTTCTTC.

The CDR3 loop is CASSSRTGSRITEAFF. CDR3 sequence (DNA): TGTGCCAGCAGCTCCAGGACAGGGAGCAGGATCACTGAAGCTTTCTTT. The chain has TRBV7-2 and TRBJ1-1; 8 nucleotides agree with TRBD1. The CDR3 has 16 residues. Germline V CDR1 and CDR2: SGHTA, FQGNSA. After removal of 4 bases from V and 4 bases from J, the junction contained 11 bases not matched to a gene.

In its sample, this clonotype was seen a few times. This chain connects TRBV5-1 to TRBJ2-5; weak D call: TRBD1 (6 bases). The CDR3 loop spans 13 amino acids. Germline V gene lookup returns CDR1 SGHRS and CDR2 YFSETQ. V lost 1 base to trimming and J lost 11 bases, with 15 bases between them. The DNA of the CDR3 is TGCGCCAGCAGCTTGATGGCAGGGGATGGGCAGTACTTC. Amino acids: CASSLMAGDGQYF.

This clonotype has only a few counts. The gene calls are TRBV29-1 and TRBJ1-5, with D unclear. The CDR3 extends over 12 amino acids. Between the trimmed V and J ends, which lost 4 bases and 2 bases, there was a span of 6 bases. Germline CDR1 reads SQVTM; CDR2 reads ANQGSEA. As DNA, the CDR3 is TGCAGCGTTGGTCCAGGCAATCAGCCCCAGCATTTT. Its translation: CSVGPGNQPQHF.

The genes are TRBV6-5 and TRBJ2-1; 8 bases are a match to TRBD2. Trimming took 5 bases from V and 4 from J; bases not matched to a gene: 7. Germline V gene data show CDR1 as MNHEY and CDR2 as SVGAGI. The CDR3 consists of 15 residues. The CDR3 DNA is TGTGCCAGCAGTACCCGGGGGGGCGGGTACAATGAGCAGTTCTTC. Its translation: CASSTRGGGYNEQFF.

As to this clonotype: The junction does not match germline at one end; this may be a read error. CDR3 sequence: CATRGGIYGQYF. The CDR3 DNA follows: TGTGCCACTCGAGGGGGGATCTACGGGCAGTACTTC. This chain connects TRBV6-1 to TRBJ2-7; D possibly matches TRBD1 or TRBD2 (6 bases each). The germline V gene has CDR1 MNHNS and CDR2 SASEGT. This CDR3 region has 12 residues.

As DNA, the CDR3 is TGTGCCAGCAGCCCCGCAGGGCGCACTGAAGCTTTCTTT. As protein: CASSPAGRTEAFF. V and J are TRBV6-2 or TRBV6-3 and TRBJ1-1, with D possibly matching TRBD1 (5 bases). The CDR3 has 13 residues. Trimming cost V 6 bases and J 4 bases, with 12 bases left between them. CDR1 and CDR2 from the germline V gene are MNHEY and SVGEGT.

The gene calls are TRBV7-6 and TRBJ2-7; the match to TRBD1 covers 7 bases. The junction had 12 bases not matched to a gene; V was cut back by 3 bases and J by 7 bases. Germline CDR1 SGHVS, CDR2 FNYEAQ. This CDR3 region has 15 residues. The CDR3 reads CASSFSETGPVEQYF. The CDR3 DNA is TGTGCCAGCAGCTTTTCCGAGACAGGGCCGGTTGAGCAGTACTTC.

This clonotype was detected a few times. The chain combines TRBV9 with TRBJ1-2; 7 bases fit TRBD1. Germline loops: CDR1 SGDLS, CDR2 YYNGEE. The V gene end was trimmed by 3 bases and the J gene end by 2 bases; junction bases not matched to a gene: 7. This CDR3 contains 15 residues. The CDR3 loop reads CASSGSGTANYGYTF. The CDR3 region has the DNA TGTGCCAGCAGCGGTTCCGGGACAGCAAACTATGGCTACACCTTC.

The chain has TRBV7-2 and TRBJ2-3; TRBD2 matches at 11 bases. This CDR3 spans 17 amino acids. Germline CDR1 is SGHTA and CDR2 is FQGNSA. Losses at the gene ends were 1 base for V and 1 base for J; bases not matched to a gene: 4. The CDR3 DNA follows: TGTGCCAGCAGCTTAGTATCTAGCGGGGGGCGCACAGATACGCAGTATTTT. Its protein product is CASSLVSSGGRTDTQYF.

For the CDR3, the DNA is TGCAGTGCTAGAGATTCGGGACCCGCTTACAATGAGCAGTTCTTC. Protein sequence: CSARDSGPAYNEQFF. The chain links TRBV20-1 to TRBJ2-1; possibly TRBD1 or TRBD2 for D (5 bases each). Trimming removed 0 bases from V and 4 bases from J, with 13 bases in between. This CDR3 comprises 15 residues. Germline V gene sequence: CDR1 DFQATT, CDR2 SNEGSKA (reference sequence).

This chain uses TRBV9 with TRBJ1-6; the match to TRBD1 covers 8 bases. CDR3 length: 14 amino acids. Losses at the gene ends were 2 bases for V and 9 bases for J; bases not matched to a gene: 4. CDR1 and CDR2 (germline): SGDLS, YYNGEE. Here the CDR3 reads CASSVQGAGSPLHF. CDR3 nucleotide sequence: TGTGCCAGCAGCGTTCAGGGGGCCGGTTCACCCCTCCACTTT.

The chain uses TRBV7-2 and TRBJ2-4; possibly TRBD2 for D (6 bases). The DNA matches TRBJ2-5 better at its end, which makes the J call doubtful. The CDR3 extends over 15 amino acids. Germline-derived CDR1 and CDR2 are SGHTA and FQGNSA. The CDR3 bases are TGTGCCAGCAGCTCGGGACTCCCGATCCAAGAGACCCAGTACTTC. It codes for CASSSGLPIQETQYF.